This TCR beta chain derives from a study of naive CD8 T cells in extremely preterm neonates. TCRdb's table, derived via immunoSEQ multiplex PCR, lists solely in-frame clones and lacks some. The table includes 4,000 to 5,000 clones, almost 98% detected once. V was pared by 1 base and J by 3 bases, with 4 bases of the junction left unmatched. The CDR3 length is 16 residues. CDR1 and CDR2 from the germline V gene are SGHTA and FQGNSA. Deliveries were elective term cesareans at roughly 35-42 weeks, with no labor or membrane rupture. The chain recombines TRBV7-2 with TRBJ2-1, with 9 bases matching TRBD2. This receptor was identified in a newborn in good health. Source material: naive CD8+ T cells from cord blood. The DNA for the CDR3 is TGTGCCAGCAGCTTAGAACTGCGGGGGGGCTACAATGAGCAGTTCTTC. It translates to CASSLELRGGYNEQFF.